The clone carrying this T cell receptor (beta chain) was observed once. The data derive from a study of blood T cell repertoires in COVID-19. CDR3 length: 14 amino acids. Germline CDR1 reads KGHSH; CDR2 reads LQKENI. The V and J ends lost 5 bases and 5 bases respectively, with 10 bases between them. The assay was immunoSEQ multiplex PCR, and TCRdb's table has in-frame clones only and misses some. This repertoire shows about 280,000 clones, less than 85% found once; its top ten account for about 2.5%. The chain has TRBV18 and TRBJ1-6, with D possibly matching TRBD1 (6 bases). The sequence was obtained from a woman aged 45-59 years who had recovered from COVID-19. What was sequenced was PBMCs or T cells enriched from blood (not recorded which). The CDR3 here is CASSTAGDNSPLHF. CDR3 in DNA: TGTGCCAGCTCAACCGCAGGGGATAATTCACCCCTCCACTTT.